This T cell receptor beta chain was recovered during a study of blood T cell repertoires in COVID-19. Background on the study: Samples of COVID-19 (acute and convalescent) were obtained from the United States, Italy and Spain.

The CDR3 covers 16 residues. Germline V gene sequence: CDR1 SGHTA, CDR2 FQGTGA. V gave up 5 bases and J gave up 4 bases; unmatched junction bases: 10. TCRdb's copy holds only in-frame clones and misses some; the assay was immunoSEQ multiplex PCR. The profile shows 410,000 or so clones, around nine tenths of them singletons. This clonotype was obtained from a woman between 35 and 50 years old with COVID-19, enrolled during active disease. The chain is built from TRBV7-3 and TRBJ2-2; 7 nucleotides match TRBD1. The sample comprised peripheral blood. As DNA, the CDR3 is TGTGCCAGCAGCCAAAACAAGGGGGCCGGCACCGGGGAGCTGTTTTTT. It encodes CASSQNKGAGTGELFF.